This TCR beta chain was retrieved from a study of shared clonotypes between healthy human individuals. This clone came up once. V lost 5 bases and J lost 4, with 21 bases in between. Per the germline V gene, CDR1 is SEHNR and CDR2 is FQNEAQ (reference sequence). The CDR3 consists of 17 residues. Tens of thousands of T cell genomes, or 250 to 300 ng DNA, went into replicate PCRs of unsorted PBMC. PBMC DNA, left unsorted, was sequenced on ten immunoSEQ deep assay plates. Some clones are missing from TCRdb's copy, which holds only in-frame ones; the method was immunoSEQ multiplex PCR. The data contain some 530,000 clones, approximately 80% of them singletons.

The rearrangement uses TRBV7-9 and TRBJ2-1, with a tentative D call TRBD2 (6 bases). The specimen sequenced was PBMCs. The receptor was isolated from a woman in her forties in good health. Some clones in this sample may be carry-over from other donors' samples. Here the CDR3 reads CASSPPFRLALYNEQFF. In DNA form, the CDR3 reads TGTGCCAGCAGCCCCCCCTTTCGGCTAGCGCTGTACAATGAGCAGTTCTTC. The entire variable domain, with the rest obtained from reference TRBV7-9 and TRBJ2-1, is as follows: DTGVSQNPRHKITKRGQNVTFRCDPISEHNRLYWYRQTLGQGPEFLTYFQNEAQLEKSRLLSDRFSAERPKGSFSTLEIQRTEQGDSAMYLCASSPPFRLALYNEQFFGPGTRLTVL.